This T cell receptor beta chain was sequenced during a study of control samples from healthy donors and cancer patients. Clones were read by immunoSEQ multiplex PCR, and TCRdb kept only the in-frame ones, dropping some. This sample yields roughly 120,000 clones, of which about 92% are seen a single time; about 1.5% belongs to the top ten. This clone appeared a few times. The CDR3 has 13 amino acids. Deletions cut 5 bases from V and 2 bases from J, with 4 bases between. The chain couples TRBV12-3 or TRBV12-4 to TRBJ2-6, with unresolved D. The sequenced material came from PBMCs. The sequence was obtained from a man in his fifties or sixties with head and neck cancer. CDR3 region: CASSLTGANVLTF. The CDR3 coding sequence is TGTGCCAGCAGTCTTACTGGGGCCAACGTCCTGACTTTC.